This record covers a single TCR beta chain. The data were taken from a study of blood T cell repertoires in COVID-19. For the study at large: There were acute and convalescent COVID-19 samples, and they came from the United States, Italy and Spain. PBMCs, B-cell-depleted T cells, or T cells were the source of the cDNA or gDNA that made up the material.

The table came from immunoSEQ multiplex PCR; TCRdb's copy has only in-frame clones and leaves some out. The sample lists roughly 250,000 clones, roughly 80% occurring once. The germline gives CDR1 KGHSH, CDR2 LQKENI. V trimming: 6 bases; J trimming: 0 bases; junction bases outside the gene matches: 5. The CDR3 consists of 15 residues. This receptor was obtained from a woman aged 60-75 years with active or convalescent COVID-19. Sequencing was performed on peripheral blood. J is TRBJ2-3 and V is TRBV18, with 8 bases that match TRBD1. This CDR3 is CASSLDRGSTDTQYF. The CDR3 DNA sequence: TGTGCCAGCTCGCTAGACAGGGGCAGCACAGATACGCAGTATTTT.